These T cell receptor beta chains were read from a single sample in a study of tumor-infiltrating lymphocytes in localized non-small cell lung cancer. Some clones are missing from TCRdb's copy, which holds only in-frame ones; the method was immunoSEQ multiplex PCR. The sample carries approximately 13,000 clones, roughly 85% recorded once. What was sequenced was uninvolved lung tissue not adjacent to the tumor. Source of these receptors: a human donor with non-small cell lung cancer. Each CDR3 is given with its conserved first and last residue. The D gene is left open where the match is weak. Some rows mark clone size as missing; the rest say once, few, many or name a class of expanded clone.

v_call	clone_size	j_call	d_call	cdr3_nt	cdr3_aa
TRBV5-4	once	TRBJ2-1	NA	TGTGCCAGCAGCTTGGCCACGGGTGATGAGCAGTTCTTC	CASSLATGDEQFF
TRBV12-5	NA	TRBJ1-1	NA	TGTGCTAGTGGTTTGGGTGACCGTACTGAAGCTTTCTTT	CASGLGDRTEAFF
TRBV13	few	TRBJ1-1	NA	TGTGCCAGCACCCTGCCTAGGGCACTGGGGTTTCGGAACACTGAAGCTTTCTTT	CASTLPRALGFRNTEAFF
TRBV4-1	few	TRBJ2-7	TRBD1	TGCGCCAGCAGCCGGTGGACAGGGGACACGTCCTCCTACGAGCAGTACTTC	CASSRWTGDTSSYEQYF
TRBV7-2	NA	TRBJ2-5	TRBD1	TGTGCCAGCAGCCGACAGGGTCGCGGAGAAGAGACCCAGTACTTC	CASSRQGRGEETQYF
TRBV27	few	TRBJ2-2	TRBD1	TGTGCCAGCAGTATAACAGGGGGACTTACCGGGGAGCTGTTTTTT	CASSITGGLTGELFF
TRBV6-1	NA	TRBJ1-1	TRBD1	TGTGCCAGCAGTGACGGGACAGAAGTGACTGAAGCTTTCTTT	CASSDGTEVTEAFF
TRBV5-1	NA	TRBJ2-5	TRBD2	TGCGCCAGCAGCTCCTATAGCGGGAGACTAGAGACCCAGTACTTC	CASSSYSGRLETQYF
TRBV6-1	NA	TRBJ1-2	NA	TGTGCCACCGTGTCCGGATTATTAAATGGCTACACCTTC	CATVSGLLNGYTF
TRBV29-1	once	TRBJ1-2	TRBD1	TGCAGCGTTGAGACAGGGAAGGAGAACTATGGCTACACCTTC	CSVETGKENYGYTF
TRBV7-9	once	TRBJ2-1	TRBD1	TGTGCCAGCAGCCCCGGGACAGGGAGGAATGAGCAGTTCTTC	CASSPGTGRNEQFF
TRBV6-5	NA	TRBJ2-5	NA	TGTGCCAGCAGTTACTGGGGCCCGATCCAAGAGACCCAGTACTTC	CASSYWGPIQETQYF
TRBV2	NA	TRBJ2-2	TRBD2	TGTGCCAGCAAAGCACTAGCGGGGGGGCAGGTCGGGGAGCTGTTTTTT	CASKALAGGQVGELFF
TRBV29-1	NA	TRBJ2-3	TRBD1	TGCAGCGTTGAACCAGACAGGGGGTTGCCAGATACGCAGTATTTT	CSVEPDRGLPDTQYF
TRBV6-5	NA	TRBJ2-7	NA	TGTGCCAGCAGTTACTCGCGCAGTTCTTACGAGCAGTACTTC	CASSYSRSSYEQYF
TRBV10-1	NA	TRBJ2-1	NA	TGCGCCAGCATGTCCGGGGATTACAATGAGCAGTTCTTC	CASMSGDYNEQFF
TRBV5-4	NA	TRBJ2-1	TRBD2	TGTGCCAGCAGCTTGGAGGGACTAGAAGTCCTTGAGCAGTTCTTC	CASSLEGLEVLEQFF
TRBV28	few	TRBJ2-5	NA	TGTGCCAGCAGTGGCCGCCGTTCTCGGACACAGGTTATGAAGACCCAGTACTTC	CASSGRRSRTQVMKTQYF
TRBV6-1	NA	TRBJ2-7	NA	TGTGCCAGCAGTGAAGTAAGGCAGGACTCCTACGAGCAGTACTTC	CASSEVRQDSYEQYF
TRBV14	NA	TRBJ1-6	TRBD1	TGTGCCAGCAGCCCGACCGGGACAGGGGGTAATTCACCCCTCCACTTT	CASSPTGTGGNSPLHF
TRBV5-1	few	TRBJ1-1	TRBD1	TGCGCCAGCAGCTTGGAGGGACAGGGGAGGGCTTTCTTT	CASSLEGQGRAFF
TRBV9	NA	TRBJ2-1	TRBD2	TGTGCCAGCGGTCCGGGACTAGCGCTCAATGAGCAGTTCTTC	CASGPGLALNEQFF
TRBV27	NA	TRBJ1-6	TRBD1	TGTGCCAGCAGGCTCTCGGGACAGGGGAATAATTCACCCCTCCACTTT	CASRLSGQGNNSPLHF
TRBV6-6	NA	TRBJ2-1	NA	TGTGCCAGCAAGAGGGATGGCAATGAGCAGTTCTTC	CASKRDGNEQFF